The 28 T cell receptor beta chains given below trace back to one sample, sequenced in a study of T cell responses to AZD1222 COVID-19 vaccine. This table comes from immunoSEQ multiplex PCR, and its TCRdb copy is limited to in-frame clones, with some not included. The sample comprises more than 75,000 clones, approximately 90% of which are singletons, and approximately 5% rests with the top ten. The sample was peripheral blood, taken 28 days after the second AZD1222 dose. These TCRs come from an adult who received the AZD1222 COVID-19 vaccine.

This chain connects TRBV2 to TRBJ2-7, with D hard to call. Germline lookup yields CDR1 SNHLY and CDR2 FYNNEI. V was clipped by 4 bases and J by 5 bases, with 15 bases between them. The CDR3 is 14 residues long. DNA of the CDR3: TGTGCCAGCAGTGTATTGAGGCAGTCGGACGAGCAGTACTTC. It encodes CASSVLRQSDEQYF.

CDR3 in amino acids: CASSPHQGVNTEAFF. Here the CDR3 DNA reads TGTGCCAGCAGTCCCCACCAGGGGGTGAACACTGAAGCTTTCTTT. The chain uses TRBV27 and TRBJ1-1, with 7 nucleotides matching TRBD1. There are 15 residues in the CDR3. The J segment lost 0 bases and the V segment lost 5 bases, leaving 6 bases of the junction unmatched. Germline assignment: CDR1 MNHEY and CDR2 SMNVEV (reference sequence).

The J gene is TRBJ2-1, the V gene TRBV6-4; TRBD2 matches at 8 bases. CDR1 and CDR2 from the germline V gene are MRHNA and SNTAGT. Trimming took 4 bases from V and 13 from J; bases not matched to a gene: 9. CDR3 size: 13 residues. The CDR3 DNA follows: TGTGCCAGCAGTGGGGGGCTAGCGGGTTCTCAGTTCTTC. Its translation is CASSGGLAGSQFF.

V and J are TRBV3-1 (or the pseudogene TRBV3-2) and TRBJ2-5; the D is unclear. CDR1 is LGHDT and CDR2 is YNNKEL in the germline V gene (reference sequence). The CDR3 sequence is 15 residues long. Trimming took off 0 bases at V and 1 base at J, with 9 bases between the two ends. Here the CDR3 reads CASSQDFSAQETQYF. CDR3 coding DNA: TGTGCCAGCAGCCAAGATTTTTCGGCCCAAGAGACCCAGTACTTC.

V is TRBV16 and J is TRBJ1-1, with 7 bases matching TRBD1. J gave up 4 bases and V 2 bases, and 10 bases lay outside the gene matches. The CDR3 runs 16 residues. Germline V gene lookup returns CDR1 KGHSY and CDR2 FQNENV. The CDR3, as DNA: TGTGCCAGCAGCCAAGGCAGGGGGACAAGAATCACTGAAGCTTTCTTT. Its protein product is CASSQGRGTRITEAFF.

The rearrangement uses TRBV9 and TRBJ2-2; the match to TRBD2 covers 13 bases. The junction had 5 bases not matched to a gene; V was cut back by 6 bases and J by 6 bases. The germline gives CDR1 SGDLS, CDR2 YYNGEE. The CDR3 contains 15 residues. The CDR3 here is CASTEGLAGAGELFF. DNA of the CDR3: TGTGCCAGCACCGAAGGACTAGCGGGGGCCGGGGAGCTGTTTTTT.

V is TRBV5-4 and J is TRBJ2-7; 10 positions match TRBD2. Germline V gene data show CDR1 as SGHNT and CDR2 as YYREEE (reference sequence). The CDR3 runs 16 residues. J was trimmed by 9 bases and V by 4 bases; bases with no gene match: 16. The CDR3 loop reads CASSSWTSGASYGQYF. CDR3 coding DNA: TGTGCCAGCAGCAGCTGGACTAGCGGAGCCTCGTATGGGCAGTACTTC.

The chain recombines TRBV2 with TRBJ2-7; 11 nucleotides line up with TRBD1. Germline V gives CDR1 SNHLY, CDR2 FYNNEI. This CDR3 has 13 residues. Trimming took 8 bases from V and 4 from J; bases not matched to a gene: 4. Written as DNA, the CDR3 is TGTGCCAGCTGCCGGGACAGGGGGTACGAGCAGTACTTC. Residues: CASCRDRGYEQYF.

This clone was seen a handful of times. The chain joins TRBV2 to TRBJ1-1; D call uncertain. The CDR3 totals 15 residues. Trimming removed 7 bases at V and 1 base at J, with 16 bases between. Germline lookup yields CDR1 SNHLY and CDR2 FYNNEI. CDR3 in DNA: TGTGCCAGCACCTTGGTCGAAGGCACGAACACTGAAGCTTTCTTT. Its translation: CASTLVEGTNTEAFF.

The CDR3 region is CASSPGDRYNEQFF. Written as DNA, the CDR3 is TGTGCCAGCAGTCCAGGGGACAGGTACAATGAGCAGTTCTTC. V gene TRBV5-4 combines with J gene TRBJ2-1, with 8 bases fitting TRBD1. Germline trimming cut 5 bases from V and 4 bases from J; bases unmatched to any gene: 5. This CDR3 contains 14 residues. From germline, CDR1 is SGHNT and CDR2 YYREEE (reference sequence).

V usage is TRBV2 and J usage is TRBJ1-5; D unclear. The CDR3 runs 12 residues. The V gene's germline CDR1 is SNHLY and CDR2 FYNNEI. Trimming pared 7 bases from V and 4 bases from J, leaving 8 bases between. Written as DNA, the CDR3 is TGTGCCAGCACGGGGTTTAATCAGCCCCAGCATTTT. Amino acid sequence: CASTGFNQPQHF.

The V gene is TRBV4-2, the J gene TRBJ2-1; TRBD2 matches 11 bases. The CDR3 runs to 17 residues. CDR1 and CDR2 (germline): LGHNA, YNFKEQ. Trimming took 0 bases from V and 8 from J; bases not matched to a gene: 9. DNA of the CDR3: TGTGCCAGCAGCCAAGAAGTAACTAGCGGGGGTGGGGATGAGCAGTTCTTC. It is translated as CASSQEVTSGGGDEQFF.

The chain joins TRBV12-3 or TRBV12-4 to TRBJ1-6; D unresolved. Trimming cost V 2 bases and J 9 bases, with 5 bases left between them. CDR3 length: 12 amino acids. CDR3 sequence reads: CASSLRVSPLHF. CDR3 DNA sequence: TGTGCCAGCAGTTTACGGGTTTCACCCCTCCACTTT.

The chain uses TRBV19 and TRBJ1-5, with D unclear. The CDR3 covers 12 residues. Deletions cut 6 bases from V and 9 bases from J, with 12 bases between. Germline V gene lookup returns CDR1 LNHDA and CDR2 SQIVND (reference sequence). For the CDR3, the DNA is TGTGCCAGTAGCCGCCAGGATGGGCCCCAGCATTTT. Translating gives CASSRQDGPQHF. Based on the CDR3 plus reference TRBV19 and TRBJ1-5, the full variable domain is DGGITQSPKYLFRKEGQNVTLSCEQNLNHDAMYWYRQDPGQGLRLIYYSQIVNDFQKGDIAEGYSVSREKKESFPLTVTSAQKNPTAFYLCASSRQDGPQHFGDGTRLSIL.

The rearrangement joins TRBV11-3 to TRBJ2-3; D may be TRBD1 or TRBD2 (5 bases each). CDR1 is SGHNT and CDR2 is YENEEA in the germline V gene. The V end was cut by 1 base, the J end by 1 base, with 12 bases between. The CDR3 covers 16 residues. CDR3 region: CASSLVGAGGTDTQYF. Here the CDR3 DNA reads TGTGCCAGCAGCTTAGTTGGGGCGGGTGGCACAGATACGCAGTATTTT.

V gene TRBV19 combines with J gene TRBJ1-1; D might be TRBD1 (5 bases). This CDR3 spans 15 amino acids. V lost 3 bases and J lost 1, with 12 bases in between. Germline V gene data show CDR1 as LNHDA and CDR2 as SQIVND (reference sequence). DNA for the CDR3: TGTGCCAGTAGTATCGGGGCTGTGGGGAACACTGAAGCTTTCTTT. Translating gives CASSIGAVGNTEAFF.

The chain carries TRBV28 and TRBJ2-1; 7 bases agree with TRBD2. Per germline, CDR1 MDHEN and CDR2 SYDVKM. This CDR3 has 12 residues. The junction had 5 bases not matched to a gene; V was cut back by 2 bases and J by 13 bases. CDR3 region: CASSLGEGGQFF. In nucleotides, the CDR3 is TGTGCCAGCAGTTTAGGGGAGGGCGGACAGTTCTTC.

The CDR3 bases are TGTGCCAGCAGCTTAAACGACCTCTATGGCTACACCTTC. Amino acid sequence: CASSLNDLYGYTF. The rearrangement uses TRBV7-9 and TRBJ1-2; no reliable D call. V lost 2 bases, J lost 4 bases, and 8 bases lay in between. The CDR3 extends over 13 amino acids. Germline V CDR1 and CDR2: SEHNR, FQNEAQ (reference sequence).

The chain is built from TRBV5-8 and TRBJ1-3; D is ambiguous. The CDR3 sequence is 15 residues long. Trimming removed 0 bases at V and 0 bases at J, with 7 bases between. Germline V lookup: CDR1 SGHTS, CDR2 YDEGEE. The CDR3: CASSLGTFSGNTIYF. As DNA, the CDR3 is TGTGCCAGCAGCTTGGGGACCTTCTCTGGAAACACCATATATTTT.

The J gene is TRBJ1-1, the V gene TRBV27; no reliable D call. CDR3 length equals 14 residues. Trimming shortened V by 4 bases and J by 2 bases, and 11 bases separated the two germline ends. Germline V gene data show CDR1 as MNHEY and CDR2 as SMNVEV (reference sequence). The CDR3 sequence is CASSSQSLNTEAFF. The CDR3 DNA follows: TGTGCCAGCAGTTCGCAAAGCTTAAACACTGAAGCTTTCTTT.

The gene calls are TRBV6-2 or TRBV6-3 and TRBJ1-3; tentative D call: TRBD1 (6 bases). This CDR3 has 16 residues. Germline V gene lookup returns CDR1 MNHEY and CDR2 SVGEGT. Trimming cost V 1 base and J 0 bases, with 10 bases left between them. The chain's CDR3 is CASSYFGQNSGNTIYF. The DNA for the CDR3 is TGTGCCAGCAGTTACTTTGGACAGAACTCTGGAAACACCATATATTTT.

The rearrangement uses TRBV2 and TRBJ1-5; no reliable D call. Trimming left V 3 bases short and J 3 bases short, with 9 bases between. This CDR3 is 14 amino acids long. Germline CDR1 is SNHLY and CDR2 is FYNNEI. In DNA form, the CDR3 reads TGTGCCAGCAGTGACAGCTTCCACAATCAGCCCCAGCATTTT. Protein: CASSDSFHNQPQHF.

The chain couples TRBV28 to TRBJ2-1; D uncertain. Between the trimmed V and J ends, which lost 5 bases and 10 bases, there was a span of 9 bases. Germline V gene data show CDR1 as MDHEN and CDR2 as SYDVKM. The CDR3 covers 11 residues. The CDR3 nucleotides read TGTGCCAGCAGTCCCCGAGAGGAGCAGTTCTTC. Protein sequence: CASSPREEQFF.

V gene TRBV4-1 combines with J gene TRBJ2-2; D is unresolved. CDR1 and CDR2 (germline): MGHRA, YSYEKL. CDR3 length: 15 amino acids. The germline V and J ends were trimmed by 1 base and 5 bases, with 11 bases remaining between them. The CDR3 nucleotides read TGCGCCAGCAGCCAAGTACTCTTACAGACCGGGGAGCTGTTTTTT. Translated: CASSQVLLQTGELFF.

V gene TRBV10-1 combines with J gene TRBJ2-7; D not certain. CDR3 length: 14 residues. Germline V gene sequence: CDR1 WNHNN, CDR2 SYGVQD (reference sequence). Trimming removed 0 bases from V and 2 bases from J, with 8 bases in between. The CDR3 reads CASSESGRPYEQYF. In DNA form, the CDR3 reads TGCGCCAGCAGTGAGTCGGGCAGACCCTACGAGCAGTACTTC.

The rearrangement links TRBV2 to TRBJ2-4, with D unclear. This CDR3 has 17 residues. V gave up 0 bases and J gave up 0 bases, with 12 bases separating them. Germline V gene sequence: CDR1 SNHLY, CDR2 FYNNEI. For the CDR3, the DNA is TGTGCCAGCAGTGAAGCGCTTGGAGTTCTAGCCAAAAACATTCAGTACTTC. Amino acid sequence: CASSEALGVLAKNIQYF.

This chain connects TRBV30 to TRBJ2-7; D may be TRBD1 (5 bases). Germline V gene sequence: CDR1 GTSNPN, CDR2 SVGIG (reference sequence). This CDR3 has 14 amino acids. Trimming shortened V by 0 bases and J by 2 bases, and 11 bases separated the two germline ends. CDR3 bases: TGTGCCTGGAGTGTAGAACCAGGGACCTACGAGCAGTACTTC. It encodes CAWSVEPGTYEQYF.

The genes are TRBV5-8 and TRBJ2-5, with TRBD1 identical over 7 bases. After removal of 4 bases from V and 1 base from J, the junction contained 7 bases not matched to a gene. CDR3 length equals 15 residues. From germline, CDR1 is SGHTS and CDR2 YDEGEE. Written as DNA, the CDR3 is TGTGCCAGCAGCACAGGGACAGCCCGCCAAGAGACCCAGTACTTC. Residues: CASSTGTARQETQYF.